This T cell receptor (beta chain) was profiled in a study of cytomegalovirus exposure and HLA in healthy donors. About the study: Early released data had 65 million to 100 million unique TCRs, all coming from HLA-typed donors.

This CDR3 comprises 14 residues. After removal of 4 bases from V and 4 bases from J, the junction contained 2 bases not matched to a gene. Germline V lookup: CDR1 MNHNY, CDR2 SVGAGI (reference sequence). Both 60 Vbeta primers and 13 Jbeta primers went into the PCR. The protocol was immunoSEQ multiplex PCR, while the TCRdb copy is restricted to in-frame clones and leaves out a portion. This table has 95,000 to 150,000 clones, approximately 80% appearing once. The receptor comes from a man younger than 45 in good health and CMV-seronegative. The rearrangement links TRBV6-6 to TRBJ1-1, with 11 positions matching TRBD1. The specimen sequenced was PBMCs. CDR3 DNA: TGTGCCAGCAGTTCGGGACAGGGGGTCACTGAAGCTTTCTTT. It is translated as CASSSGQGVTEAFF.